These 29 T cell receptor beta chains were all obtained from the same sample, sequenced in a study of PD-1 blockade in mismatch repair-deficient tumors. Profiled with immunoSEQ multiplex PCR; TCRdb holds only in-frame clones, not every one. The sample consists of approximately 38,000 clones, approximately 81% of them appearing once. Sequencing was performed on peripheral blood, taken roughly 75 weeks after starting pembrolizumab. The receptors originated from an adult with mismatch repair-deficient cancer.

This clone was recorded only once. The CDR3 reads CASSLARTPGTDTQYF. Written as DNA, the CDR3 is TGCGCCAGCAGCTTGGCGCGGACGCCTGGCACAGATACGCAGTATTTT. V is TRBV5-1 and J is TRBJ2-3, with D unresolved. Germline CDR1 reads SGHRS; CDR2 reads YFSETQ. This CDR3 spans 16 amino acids. V lost 0 bases and J 1 base, leaving 12 bases between the germline ends.

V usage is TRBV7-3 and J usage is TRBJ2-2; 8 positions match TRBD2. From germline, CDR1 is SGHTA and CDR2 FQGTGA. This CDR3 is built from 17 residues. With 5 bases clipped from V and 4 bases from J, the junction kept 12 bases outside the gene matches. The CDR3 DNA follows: TGTGCCAGCAGCCTCGCCCATAGCGGGATAATCACCGGGGAGCTGTTTTTT. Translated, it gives CASSLAHSGIITGELFF.

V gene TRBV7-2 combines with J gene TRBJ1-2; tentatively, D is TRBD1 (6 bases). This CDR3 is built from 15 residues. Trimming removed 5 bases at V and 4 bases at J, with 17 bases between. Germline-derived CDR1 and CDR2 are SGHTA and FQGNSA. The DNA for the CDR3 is TGTGCCAGCAGCCAGGGGAGACAGGTTTCCTATGGCTACACCTTC. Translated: CASSQGRQVSYGYTF.

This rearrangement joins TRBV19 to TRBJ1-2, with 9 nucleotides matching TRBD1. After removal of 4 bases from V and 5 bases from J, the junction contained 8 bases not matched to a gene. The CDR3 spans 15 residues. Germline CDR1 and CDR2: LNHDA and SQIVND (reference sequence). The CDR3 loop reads CASSSAGQGLYGYTF. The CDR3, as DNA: TGTGCCAGTAGTAGTGCGGGACAGGGACTATATGGCTACACCTTC.

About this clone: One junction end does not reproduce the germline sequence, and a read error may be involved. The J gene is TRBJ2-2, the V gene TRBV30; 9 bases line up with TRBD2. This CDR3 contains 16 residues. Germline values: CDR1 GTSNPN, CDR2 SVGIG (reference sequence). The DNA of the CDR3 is TGTGCCTGGAGTGTACAGGTGGCGGGGGGGCACCGGGGAGCTGTTTTT. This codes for CAWSVQVAGGHRGAVF.

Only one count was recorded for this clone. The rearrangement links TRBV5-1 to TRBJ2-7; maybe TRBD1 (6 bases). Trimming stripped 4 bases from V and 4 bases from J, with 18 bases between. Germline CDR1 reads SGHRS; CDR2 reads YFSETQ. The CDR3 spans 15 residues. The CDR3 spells CASSQTQGALYEQYF. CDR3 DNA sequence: TGCGCCAGCAGCCAAACACAGGGTGCCCTTTACGAGCAGTACTTC.

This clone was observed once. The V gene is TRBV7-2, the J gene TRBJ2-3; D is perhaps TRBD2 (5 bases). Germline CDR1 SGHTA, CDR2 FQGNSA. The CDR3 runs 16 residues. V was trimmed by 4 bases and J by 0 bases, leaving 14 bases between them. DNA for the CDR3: TGTGCCAGCAGCTGGGCGGGTACCAGAAGCACAGATACGCAGTATTTT. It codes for CASSWAGTRSTDTQYF.

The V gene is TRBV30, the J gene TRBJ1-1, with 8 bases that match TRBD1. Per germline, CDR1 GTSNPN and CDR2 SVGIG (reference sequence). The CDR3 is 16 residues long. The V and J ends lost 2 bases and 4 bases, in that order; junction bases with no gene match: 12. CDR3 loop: CAWSRGQAGEVTEAFF. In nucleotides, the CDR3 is TGTGCCTGGAGTAGGGGACAGGCGGGAGAAGTCACTGAAGCTTTCTTT.

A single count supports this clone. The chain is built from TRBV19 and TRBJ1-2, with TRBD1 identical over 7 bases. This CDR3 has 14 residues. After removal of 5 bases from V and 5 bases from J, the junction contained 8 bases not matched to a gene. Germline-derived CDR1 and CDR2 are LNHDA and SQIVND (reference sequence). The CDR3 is CASSSRGQDYGYTF. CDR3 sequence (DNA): TGTGCCAGTAGTTCCCGCGGACAGGATTATGGCTACACCTTC.

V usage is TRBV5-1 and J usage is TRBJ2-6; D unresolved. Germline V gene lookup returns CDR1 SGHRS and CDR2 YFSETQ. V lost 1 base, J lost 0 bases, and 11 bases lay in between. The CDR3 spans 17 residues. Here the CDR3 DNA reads TGCGCCAGCAGCTTGATGGCAGTTAGCTCTGGGGCCAACGTCCTGACTTTC. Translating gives CASSLMAVSSGANVLTF.

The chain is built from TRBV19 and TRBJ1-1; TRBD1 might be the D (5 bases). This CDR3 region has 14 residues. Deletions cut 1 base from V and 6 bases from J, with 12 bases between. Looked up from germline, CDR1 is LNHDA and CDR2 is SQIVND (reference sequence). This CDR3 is CASSIGGAVAEAFF. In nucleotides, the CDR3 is TGTGCCAGTAGTATAGGCGGGGCCGTGGCTGAAGCTTTCTTT.

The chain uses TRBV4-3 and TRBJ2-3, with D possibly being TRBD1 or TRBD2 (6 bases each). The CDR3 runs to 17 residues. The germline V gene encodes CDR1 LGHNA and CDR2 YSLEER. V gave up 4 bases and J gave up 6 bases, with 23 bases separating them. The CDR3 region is CASSRGAGTSSGDTQYF. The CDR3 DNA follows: TGCGCCAGCAGCCGGGGGGCGGGGACCTCATCGGGCGATACGCAGTATTTT.

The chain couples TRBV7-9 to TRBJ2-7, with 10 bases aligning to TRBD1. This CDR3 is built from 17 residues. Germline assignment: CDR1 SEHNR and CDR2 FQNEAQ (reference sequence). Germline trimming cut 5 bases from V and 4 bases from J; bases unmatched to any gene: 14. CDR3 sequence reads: CASSPGTGEENWYEQYF. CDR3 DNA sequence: TGTGCCAGCAGCCCCGGGACAGGGGAAGAAAATTGGTACGAGCAGTACTTC.

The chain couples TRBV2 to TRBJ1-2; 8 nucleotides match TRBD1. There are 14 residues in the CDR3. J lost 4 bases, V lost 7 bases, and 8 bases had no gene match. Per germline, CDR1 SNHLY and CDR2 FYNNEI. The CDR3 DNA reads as TGTGCCAGCATCGTCGGACAGGGCTTCTATGGCTACACCTTC. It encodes CASIVGQGFYGYTF.

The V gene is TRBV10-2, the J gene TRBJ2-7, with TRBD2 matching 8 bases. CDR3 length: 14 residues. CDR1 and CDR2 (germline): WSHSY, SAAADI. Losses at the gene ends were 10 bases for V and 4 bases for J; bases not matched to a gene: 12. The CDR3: CATSHTGGSYEQYF. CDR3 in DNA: TGCGCCACCTCTCATACGGGAGGGAGTTACGAGCAGTACTTC.

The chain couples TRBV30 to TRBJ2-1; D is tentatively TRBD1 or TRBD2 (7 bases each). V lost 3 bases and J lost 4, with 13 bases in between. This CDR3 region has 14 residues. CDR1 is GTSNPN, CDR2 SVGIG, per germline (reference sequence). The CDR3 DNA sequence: TGTGCCTGGAGGGGAGGGGGCACATACAATGAGCAGTTCTTC. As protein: CAWRGGGTYNEQFF.

CDR3 protein: CASSTGGNQPQHF. The CDR3 nucleotides are TGTGCCAGCAGCACAGGGGGCAATCAGCCCCAGCATTTT. J is TRBJ1-5 and V is TRBV6-1, with 7 bases aligning to TRBD1. The germline CDR1 and CDR2 sequences are MNHNS and SASEGT. The CDR3 loop spans 13 amino acids. V dropped 6 bases and J dropped 2; count of bases not matched to a gene: 1.

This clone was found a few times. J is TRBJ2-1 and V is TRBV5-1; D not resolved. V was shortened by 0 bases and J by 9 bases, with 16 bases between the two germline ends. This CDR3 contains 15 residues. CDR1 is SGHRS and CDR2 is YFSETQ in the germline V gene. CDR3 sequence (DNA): TGCGCCAGCAGCTTGGGGGTGGATTTAGCAGGTGAGCAGTTCTTC. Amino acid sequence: CASSLGVDLAGEQFF.

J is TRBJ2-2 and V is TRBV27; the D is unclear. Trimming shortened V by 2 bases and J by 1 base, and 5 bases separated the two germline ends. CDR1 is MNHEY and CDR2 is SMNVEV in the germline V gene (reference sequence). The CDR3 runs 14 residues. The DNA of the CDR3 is TGTGCCAGCAGTTTAGTGTGGAACACCGGGGAGCTGTTTTTT. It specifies CASSLVWNTGELFF.

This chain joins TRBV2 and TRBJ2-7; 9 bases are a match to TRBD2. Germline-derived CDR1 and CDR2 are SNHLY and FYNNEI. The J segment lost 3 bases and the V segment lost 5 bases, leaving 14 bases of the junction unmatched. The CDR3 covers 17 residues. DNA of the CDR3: TGTGCCAGCAGTCTGACTAGCGGTGAGCTTTTTTTCTACGAGCAGTACTTC. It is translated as CASSLTSGELFFYEQYF. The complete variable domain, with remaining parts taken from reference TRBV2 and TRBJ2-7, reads EPEVTQTPSHQVTQMGQEVILRCVPISNHLYFYWYRQILGQKVEFLVSFYNNEISEKSEIFDDQFSVERPDGSNFTLKIRSTKLEDSAMYFCASSLTSGELFFYEQYFGPGTRLTVT.

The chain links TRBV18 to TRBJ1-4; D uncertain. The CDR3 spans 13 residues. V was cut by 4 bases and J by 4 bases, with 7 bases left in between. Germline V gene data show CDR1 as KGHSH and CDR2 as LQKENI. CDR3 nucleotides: TGTGCCAGCTCACTCCGGGGTAATGAAAAACTGTTTTTT. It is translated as CASSLRGNEKLFF.

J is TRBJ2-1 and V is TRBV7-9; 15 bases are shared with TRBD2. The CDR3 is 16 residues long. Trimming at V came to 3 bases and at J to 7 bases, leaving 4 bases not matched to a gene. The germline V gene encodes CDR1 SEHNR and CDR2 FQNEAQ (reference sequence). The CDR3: CASSFGLAGGRNEQFF. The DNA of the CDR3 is TGTGCCAGCAGCTTTGGACTAGCGGGAGGGCGGAATGAGCAGTTCTTC.

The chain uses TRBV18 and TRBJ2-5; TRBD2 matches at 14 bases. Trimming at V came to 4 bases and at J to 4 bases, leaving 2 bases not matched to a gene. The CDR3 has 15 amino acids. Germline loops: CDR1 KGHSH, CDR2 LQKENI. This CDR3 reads CASSLGTSGRETQYF. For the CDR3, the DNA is TGTGCCAGCTCACTGGGGACTAGCGGGAGAGAGACCCAGTACTTC. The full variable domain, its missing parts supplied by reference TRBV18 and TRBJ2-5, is NAGVMQNPRHLVRRRGQEARLRCSPMKGHSHVYWYRQLPEEGLKFMVYLQKENIIDESGMPKERFSAEFPKEGPSILRIQQVVRGDSAAYFCASSLGTSGRETQYFGPGTRLLVL.

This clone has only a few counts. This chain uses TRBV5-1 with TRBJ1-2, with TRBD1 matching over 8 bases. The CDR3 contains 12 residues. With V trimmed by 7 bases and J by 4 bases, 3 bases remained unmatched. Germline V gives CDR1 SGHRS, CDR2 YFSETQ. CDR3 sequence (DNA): TGCGCCAGCCAAGACAGGGGCTATGGCTACACCTTC. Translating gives CASQDRGYGYTF.

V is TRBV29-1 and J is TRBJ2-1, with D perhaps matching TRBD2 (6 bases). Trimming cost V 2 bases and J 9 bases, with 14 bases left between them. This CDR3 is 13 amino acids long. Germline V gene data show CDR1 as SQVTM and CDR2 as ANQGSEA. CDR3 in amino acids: CSVEQTSRAEQFF. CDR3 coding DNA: TGCAGCGTTGAACAGACTAGTCGTGCTGAGCAGTTCTTC.

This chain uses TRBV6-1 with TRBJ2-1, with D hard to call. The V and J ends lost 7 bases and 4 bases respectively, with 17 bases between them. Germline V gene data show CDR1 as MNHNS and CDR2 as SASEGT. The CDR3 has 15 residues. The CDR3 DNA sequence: TGTGCCAGCACCCAAACCTTCCAACTGTACAATGAGCAGTTCTTC. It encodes CASTQTFQLYNEQFF.

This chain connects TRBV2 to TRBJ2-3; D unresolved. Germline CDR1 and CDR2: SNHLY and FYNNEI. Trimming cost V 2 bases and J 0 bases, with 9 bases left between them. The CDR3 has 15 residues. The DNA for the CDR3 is TGTGCCAGCAGTGAACCCTTGCCTAGCACAGATACGCAGTATTTT. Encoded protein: CASSEPLPSTDTQYF.

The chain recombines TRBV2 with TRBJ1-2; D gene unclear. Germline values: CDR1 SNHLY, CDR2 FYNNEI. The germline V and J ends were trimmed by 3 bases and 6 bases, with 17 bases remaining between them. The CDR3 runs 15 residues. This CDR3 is CASSERVSASDGYTF. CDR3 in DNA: TGTGCCAGCAGTGAGAGGGTCAGCGCCTCGGATGGCTACACCTTC.

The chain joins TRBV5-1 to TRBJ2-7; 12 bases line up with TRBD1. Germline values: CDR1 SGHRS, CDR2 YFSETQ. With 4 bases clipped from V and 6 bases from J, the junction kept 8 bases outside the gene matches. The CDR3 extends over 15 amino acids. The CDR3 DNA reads TGCGCCAGCAGCGCATCCGGGACAGGGGGCGCCGAGCAGTACTTC. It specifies CASSASGTGGAEQYF.